One sample yielded the 20 T cell receptor beta chains listed below, sequenced in a study of human T cells and chemical hapten exposure. TCRdb independently ran MiXCR on the RACE reads; one entry per CDR3 protein. Altogether tens of thousands of distinct CDR3 sequences are present, 9.5% to 12% being singletons, with the ten largest covering about 2.5%. Time point in this sample: patch test 3, about 24 weeks after DPC sensitization. As to treatment: therapeutic diphenylcyclopropenone sensitization with weekly scalp DPC. Sequenced material: whole blood, taken in connection with sensitization to the hapten diphenylcyclopropenone (DPC). The receptors derive from a woman aged 25 to 39 with alopecia areata. Some clones in this sample may be carry-over from other donors' samples.

At least ten counts were recorded for this clonotype. J is TRBJ2-3 and V is TRBV7-8; D not resolved. Germline V gene lookup returns CDR1 SGHVS and CDR2 FQNEAQ. The V gene lost 1 base and the J gene lost 2 bases, with 10 bases spanning the gap. The CDR3 runs to 15 residues. The CDR3 loop reads CASSLGGRTTDTQYF. The CDR3 nucleotides are TGTGCCAGCAGCTTAGGTGGCAGGACCACAGATACGCAGTATTTT. Variable domain in full (rest from reference TRBV7-8 and TRBJ2-3): GAGVSQSPRYKVAKRGQDVALRCDPISGHVSLFWYQQALGQGPEFLTYFQNEAQLDKSGLPSDRFFAERPEGSVSTLKIQRTQQEDSAVYLCASSLGGRTTDTQYFGPGTRLTVL.

This clonotype was counted many times. V gene TRBV4-3 combines with J gene TRBJ1-1, with 7 bases lining up with TRBD1. Germline V CDR1 and CDR2: LGHNA, YSLEER. The CDR3 loop spans 18 amino acids. V lost 0 bases and J lost 1; bases outside the gene matches: 11. CDR3 region: CASSQDPGGPGSNTEAFF. The CDR3 DNA is TGCGCCAGCAGCCAAGATCCAGGGGGGCCAGGATCGAACACTGAAGCTTTCTTT.

A few counts support this clonotype. J is TRBJ2-1 and V is TRBV12-3 or TRBV12-4; 7 nucleotides agree with TRBD2. This CDR3 is 14 amino acids long. Trimming removed 3 bases from V and 3 bases from J; junction bases left unmatched: 2. CDR3 region: CASSFLADYNEQFF. As DNA, the CDR3 is TGTGCCAGCAGTTTCCTAGCGGACTACAATGAGCAGTTCTTC.

The chain carries TRBV30 and TRBJ2-2, with 14 bases matching TRBD2. The CDR3 has 16 amino acids. The V and J ends lost 3 bases and 5 bases, in that order; junction bases with no gene match: 5. Germline V gives CDR1 GTSNPN, CDR2 SVGIG (reference sequence). As DNA, the CDR3 is TGTGCCTGGAGCGCGGGGACTAGCGGGAGAACCGGGGAGCTGTTTTTT. It translates to CAWSAGTSGRTGELFF.

The chain links TRBV27 to TRBJ2-7; TRBD2 agrees at 13 bases. The V segment lost 6 bases and the J segment 7 bases; nucleotides outside the gene matches: 9. CDR1 and CDR2 from the germline V gene are MNHEY and SMNVEV (reference sequence). CDR3 length: 15 amino acids. The CDR3 nucleotides read TGTGCCAGCAGCCAAGGACTAGCGGGAGCCTCGGAGCAGTACTTC. This sequence encodes CASSQGLAGASEQYF.

This clonotype was observed a handful of times. The rearrangement uses TRBV7-9 and TRBJ2-6; 8 bases fit TRBD1. CDR3 size: 17 residues. The trim removed 5 bases at V and 1 base at J, leaving 7 bases unmatched. CDR1 is SEHNR and CDR2 is FQNEAQ in the germline V gene (reference sequence). CDR3 protein: CASSAPGGISGANVLTF. The CDR3 DNA reads TGTGCCAGCAGCGCACCAGGGGGCATATCTGGGGCCAACGTCCTGACTTTC.

This clonotype was detected many times. The rearrangement uses TRBV6-2 or TRBV6-3 and TRBJ1-1; D is undetermined. V was cut by 1 base and J by 0 bases, with 6 bases left in between. The length of the CDR3 is 14 residues. From germline, CDR1 is MNHEY and CDR2 SVGEGT. The CDR3 protein is CASSYLAMNTEAFF. The DNA for the CDR3 is TGTGCCAGCAGTTACTTAGCGATGAACACTGAAGCTTTCTTT.

The rearrangement uses TRBV3-1 and TRBJ2-1; 10 nucleotides align to TRBD2. The CDR3 has 16 residues. Germline loops: CDR1 LGHDT, CDR2 YNNKEL (reference sequence). With V trimmed by 2 bases and J by 3 bases, 4 bases remained unmatched. CDR3 sequence reads: CASSQPRTSGYNEQFF. The CDR3 DNA reads TGTGCCAGCAGCCAACCCCGGACTAGCGGCTACAATGAGCAGTTCTTC.

This clonotype came up many times. The V and J genes are TRBV12-3 or TRBV12-4 and TRBJ2-2; D not resolved. This CDR3 region has 12 residues. Trimming shortened V by 5 bases and J by 7 bases, and 8 bases separated the two germline ends. CDR3 protein: CASSPFSGELFF. The CDR3 DNA reads TGTGCCAGCAGTCCCTTCAGCGGGGAGCTGTTTTTT.

The chain combines TRBV6-6 with TRBJ2-6; weak D call: TRBD2 (5 bases). CDR3 length equals 17 residues. Between the trimmed V and J ends, which lost 4 bases and 1 base, there was a span of 14 bases. Germline V CDR1 and CDR2: MNHNY, SVGAGI (reference sequence). The CDR3 nucleotides are TGTGCCAGCAGTTCGCCCGGGGTCTTGTCTGGGGCCAACGTCCTGACTTTC. Encoded protein: CASSSPGVLSGANVLTF.

This clonotype came up many times. CDR3 sequence (DNA): TGCGCCAGCAGCTTGCCCGAGCAAAGGGACATAATGAACACTGAAGCTTTCTTT. Protein sequence: CASSLPEQRDIMNTEAFF. This sequence joins TRBV5-1 and TRBJ1-1, with D possibly being TRBD1 (6 bases). Trimming shortened V by 1 base and J by 0 bases, and 19 bases separated the two germline ends. The germline CDR1 and CDR2 sequences are SGHRS and YFSETQ. This CDR3 is built from 18 residues. The full variable domain, completed using reference TRBV5-1 and TRBJ1-1, is KAGVTQTPRYLIKTRGQQVTLSCSPISGHRSVSWYQQTPGQGLQFLFEYFSETQRNKGNFPGRFSGRQFSNSRSEMNVSTLELGDSALYLCASSLPEQRDIMNTEAFFGQGTRLTVV.

The chain recombines TRBV27 with TRBJ1-6; D gene uncertain. Germline values: CDR1 MNHEY, CDR2 SMNVEV (reference sequence). Trimming shortened V by 5 bases and J by 3 bases, and 11 bases separated the two germline ends. The CDR3 runs 15 residues. CDR3 sequence reads: CASSLEGIYNSPLHF. CDR3 coding DNA: TGTGCCAGCAGTCTGGAAGGAATCTATAATTCACCCCTCCACTTT.

The chain is built from TRBV10-3 and TRBJ2-7, with TRBD2 as a possible D gene (6 bases). The CDR3 length is 12 residues. V gave up 3 bases and J gave up 4 bases, with 7 bases separating them. Germline V gene lookup returns CDR1 ENHRY and CDR2 SYGVKD. The DNA for the CDR3 is TGTGCCATCAGTGATGCGGGATACGAGCAGTACTTC. Protein: CAISDAGYEQYF.

This clonotype has at least ten counts. The rearrangement joins TRBV12-3 or TRBV12-4 to TRBJ1-2; TRBD1 matches at 10 bases. J gave up 5 bases and V 3 bases, and 3 bases lay outside the gene matches. CDR3 length: 14 residues. CDR3 in amino acids: CASSFWTGGYGYTF. The CDR3 nucleotides read TGTGCCAGCAGTTTCTGGACAGGGGGATATGGCTACACCTTC.

The V call is TRBV12-3 or TRBV12-4, the J call TRBJ2-3; 16 bases align to TRBD2. Trimming cost V 5 bases and J 2 bases; bases outside gene matches: 7. This CDR3 contains 18 residues. The DNA of the CDR3 is TGTGCCAGCAGTCATCCGGGACTAGCGGGAGGGCACACAGATACGCAGTATTTT. Translation gives CASSHPGLAGGHTDTQYF.

Many counts were recorded for this clonotype. This rearrangement joins TRBV9 to TRBJ2-7; TRBD1 aligns across 9 bases. V dropped 0 bases and J dropped 6; count of bases not matched to a gene: 4. CDR1 is SGDLS and CDR2 is YYNGEE in the germline V gene. CDR3 length: 14 amino acids. The chain's CDR3 is CASSVEGTGTEQYF. CDR3 DNA: TGTGCCAGCAGCGTAGAGGGGACAGGGACCGAGCAGTACTTC.

V is TRBV20-1 and J is TRBJ2-7; D gene unclear. The CDR3 runs to 15 residues. Trimming removed 1 base from V and 0 bases from J, with 13 bases in between. Germline V lookup: CDR1 DFQATT, CDR2 SNEGSKA (reference sequence). CDR3 coding DNA: TGCAGTGCTAGAGTACGAGGCGGCTACTCCTACGAGCAGTACTTC. This codes for CSARVRGGYSYEQYF.

A few counts support this clonotype. This CDR3 is CASKSGGRTGELFF. Here the CDR3 DNA reads TGTGCCAGTAAAAGCGGGGGGCGAACCGGGGAGCTGTTTTTT. The chain combines TRBV6-2 or TRBV6-3 with TRBJ2-2, with 9 bases aligning to TRBD2. J was trimmed by 5 bases and V by 9 bases; bases with no gene match: 7. The CDR3 contains 14 residues. Germline-derived CDR1 and CDR2 are MNHEY and SVGEGT.

The sample holds many counts of this clonotype. V gene TRBV18 combines with J gene TRBJ1-2; no clear D gene. Germline-derived CDR1 and CDR2 are KGHSH and LQKENI. The CDR3 totals 16 residues. V was cut by 6 bases and J by 4 bases, with 21 bases left in between. The CDR3 coding sequence is TGTGCCAGCTCCCCCCAAGGAGGGATTCCCCCCTATGGCTACACCTTC. Encoded protein: CASSPQGGIPPYGYTF.

The sample holds a few counts of this clonotype. V gene TRBV29-1 combines with J gene TRBJ2-3; no reliable D call. Trimming stripped 6 bases from V and 9 bases from J, with 10 bases between. This CDR3 comprises 10 residues. Germline values: CDR1 SQVTM, CDR2 ANQGSEA. The CDR3 nucleotides are TGCAGCGTCGGACCGATCACGCAGTATTTT. Translated, it gives CSVGPITQYF.